The 20 T cell receptor beta chains reported below all come from one sample, sequenced in a study of blood T cells in healthy people across ages. Combining a sample-barcoded 5' primer with a J-beta primer mix, a second PCR ran for 7 to 11 cycles. TCRdb passed the 5' RACE reads through MiXCR, listing each CDR3 protein once. The sample holds around 790,000 distinct CDR3 sequences, approximately 48% seen once. What was sequenced was blood. Receptors were obtained from a man aged 60 to 69 in good health.

This chain joins TRBV9 and TRBJ1-1; 7 bases are a match to TRBD1. This CDR3 is 17 amino acids long. The germline V gene encodes CDR1 SGDLS and CDR2 YYNGEE. The V gene end was trimmed by 0 bases and the J gene end by 2 bases; junction bases not matched to a gene: 10. In DNA, the CDR3 is TGTGCCAGCAGCGTAGGGACCGGGACAGCCTACAACACTGAAGCTTTCTTT. This gives the protein CASSVGTGTAYNTEAFF.

This clonotype was counted only a few times. CDR3 nucleotides: TGTGCCAGCAGCACAGAAGCGGGGGGCTACGAGCAGTACTTC. Translation: CASSTEAGGYEQYF. V gene TRBV7-2 combines with J gene TRBJ2-7; 9 bases agree with TRBD2. The V segment lost 5 bases and the J segment 3 bases; nucleotides outside the gene matches: 5. Per the germline V gene, CDR1 is SGHTA and CDR2 is FQGNSA. This CDR3 is 14 amino acids long. The full variable domain, with the rest looked up from reference TRBV7-2 and TRBJ2-7, is GAGVSQSPSNKVTEKGKDVELRCDPISGHTALYWYRQSLGQGLEFLIYFQGNSAPDKSGLPSDRFSAERTGGSVSTLTIQRTQQEDSAVYLCASSTEAGGYEQYFGPGTRLTVT.

The gene calls are TRBV4-3 and TRBJ1-4; TRBD1 might be the D (6 bases). This CDR3 contains 17 residues. V lost 3 bases to trimming and J lost 6 bases, with 20 bases between them. Germline V gene lookup returns CDR1 LGHNA and CDR2 YSLEER. The CDR3: CASSQERTASLYEKLFF. For the CDR3, the DNA is TGCGCCAGCAGCCAGGAGAGGACAGCTTCCCTATATGAAAAACTGTTTTTT.

As to this clonotype: A much larger clone sits a single nucleotide away, making a read error possible. For the CDR3, the DNA is TGTGCCAGCAGCCCTTCCCGGGCAGGGGCTGAGCAGTTCTTC. It yields the protein CASSPSRAGAEQFF. V usage is TRBV9 and J usage is TRBJ2-1; D perhaps matches TRBD1 (6 bases). Germline V gene data show CDR1 as SGDLS and CDR2 as YYNGEE. The V end lost 4 bases, the J end lost 9 bases, and 17 bases lay between the germline ends. The CDR3 length is 14 residues. Using reference TRBV9 and TRBJ2-1 for the parts outside the CDR3, the full variable domain is DSGVTQTPKHLITATGQRVTLRCSPRSGDLSVYWYQQSLDQGLQFLIQYYNGEERAKGNILERFSAQQFPDLHSELNLSSLELGDSALYFCASSPSRAGAEQFFGPGTRLTVL.

This clonotype was counted a few times. V and J are TRBV5-1 and TRBJ2-3, with a tentative D call TRBD2 (5 bases). The germline V gene encodes CDR1 SGHRS and CDR2 YFSETQ. This CDR3 comprises 14 residues. V gave up 7 bases and J gave up 1 base, with 13 bases separating them. CDR3 in amino acids: CASRANGGTDTQYF. CDR3 in DNA: TGCGCCAGCCGAGCGAACGGGGGCACAGATACGCAGTATTTT.

This clonotype was counted a single time. The chain is built from TRBV20-1 and TRBJ2-4; 8 bases match TRBD1. Germline CDR1 DFQATT, CDR2 SNEGSKA (reference sequence). CDR3 length equals 15 residues. The J segment lost 13 bases and the V segment lost 0 bases, leaving 14 bases of the junction unmatched. CDR3 loop: CSARDTDRANYKQYF. CDR3 DNA sequence: TGCAGTGCTAGAGATACGGACAGGGCAAACTACAAGCAGTACTTC.

This clonotype was seen more than once but under ten times. V and J are TRBV9 and TRBJ2-1; 7 positions match TRBD2. This CDR3 is built from 16 residues. Per germline, CDR1 SGDLS and CDR2 YYNGEE. Trimming took 3 bases from V and 1 from J; bases not matched to a gene: 7. DNA for the CDR3: TGTGCCAGCAGCGCCCACGGACTAGTTTCCTACAATGAGCAGTTCTTC. This gives the protein CASSAHGLVSYNEQFF.

The rearrangement joins TRBV28 to TRBJ2-7; D is ambiguous. The V gene lost 2 bases and the J gene lost 5 bases, with 10 bases spanning the gap. The CDR3 is made up of 13 amino acids. Germline lookup yields CDR1 MDHEN and CDR2 SYDVKM. As DNA, the CDR3 is TGTGCCAGCAGTTTACCCCTTCGGCACGAGCAGTACTTC. This sequence encodes CASSLPLRHEQYF. The whole variable domain, remainder taken from reference TRBV28 and TRBJ2-7, is DVKVTQSSRYLVKRTGEKVFLECVQDMDHENMFWYRQDPGLGLRLIYFSYDVKMKEKGDIPEGYSVSREKKERFSLILESASTNQTSMYLCASSLPLRHEQYFGPGTRLTVT.

This clonotype was seen only a few times. The V call is TRBV24-1, the J call TRBJ2-6; D unclear. This CDR3 region has 13 residues. CDR1 KGHDR and CDR2 SFDVKD come from the germline V gene. V lost 6 bases to trimming and J lost 3 bases, with 5 bases between them. CDR3 sequence (DNA): TGTGCCACCAGTAAGGGTGGGGCCAACGTCCTGACTTTC. Translation gives CATSKGGANVLTF.

This clonotype showed up just a few times. This rearrangement joins TRBV5-5 to TRBJ2-1; 8 nucleotides align to TRBD1. The CDR3 length is 16 residues. The V gene end was trimmed by 4 bases and the J gene end by 2 bases; junction bases not matched to a gene: 8. CDR1 is SGHKS and CDR2 is YYEKEE in the germline V gene (reference sequence). The CDR3 loop reads CASSPKGQVTYNEQFF. As DNA, the CDR3 is TGTGCCAGCAGCCCCAAGGGACAGGTGACCTACAATGAGCAGTTCTTC.

The V gene is TRBV6-2 or TRBV6-3, the J gene TRBJ1-4, with no clear D. The CDR3 runs to 12 residues. The germline CDR1 and CDR2 sequences are MNHEY and SVGEGT. Deletions cut 5 bases from V and 11 bases from J, with 12 bases between. Written as DNA, the CDR3 is TGTGCCAGCAGTAAGGAAGGCGGGAAACTGTTTTTT. This encodes CASSKEGGKLFF.

This clonotype was found once. The gene calls are TRBV6-2 or TRBV6-3 and TRBJ2-5; TRBD1 matches 7 bases. From germline, CDR1 is MNHEY and CDR2 SVGEGT. With 9 bases clipped from V and 11 bases from J, the junction kept 21 bases outside the gene matches. This CDR3 contains 15 residues. CDR3 sequence: CASKPGDSRLNEQYF. In nucleotides, the CDR3 is TGTGCCAGTAAGCCAGGGGACAGTCGTCTCAATGAGCAGTACTTC.

The chain has TRBV4-3 and TRBJ2-7, with 7 bases aligning to TRBD1. Germline values: CDR1 LGHNA, CDR2 YSLEER. The junction had 29 bases not matched to a gene; V was cut back by 6 bases and J by 12 bases. CDR3 length equals 18 residues. CDR3 region: CASSLSSGTAPWRETLYF. CDR3 sequence (DNA): TGCGCCAGCAGTCTCTCCTCCGGGACAGCTCCTTGGCGAGAGACCCTGTACTTC.

The chain carries TRBV6-1 and TRBJ1-1; D gene unclear. The length of the CDR3 is 16 residues. CDR1 is MNHNS and CDR2 is SASEGT in the germline V gene. V lost 0 bases to trimming and J lost 3 bases, with 14 bases between them. The CDR3 sequence is CASSEANILSHTEAFF. The DNA for the CDR3 is TGTGCCAGCAGTGAAGCCAACATCCTATCCCACACTGAAGCTTTCTTT.

This chain connects TRBV5-1 to TRBJ2-3; the D call may be TRBD1 or TRBD2 (6 bases each). With 4 bases removed from V and 2 bases from J, the gap between germline ends came to 14 bases. This CDR3 has 15 amino acids. From germline, CDR1 is SGHRS and CDR2 YFSETQ. For the CDR3, the DNA is TGCGCCAGCAGCGGGGGCGGGATTAACACAGATACGCAGTATTTT. It specifies CASSGGGINTDTQYF.

This clonotype was seen a single time. The V gene is TRBV15, the J gene TRBJ1-1, with D tentatively TRBD1 (5 bases). From germline, CDR1 is LNHNV and CDR2 YYDKDF (reference sequence). V shed 8 bases and J shed 4 bases, with 20 bases lying between them. The CDR3 contains 15 residues. The CDR3 coding sequence is TGTGCCACCCTGAGACGAACAGGCTGGAGCACTGAAGCTTTCTTT. This encodes CATLRRTGWSTEAFF.

This clonotype was counted only a few times. The genes are TRBV7-2 and TRBJ2-7, with D perhaps matching TRBD2 (6 bases). Trimming stripped 6 bases from V and 6 bases from J, with 18 bases between. The germline gives CDR1 SGHTA, CDR2 FQGNSA. The CDR3 totals 14 residues. CDR3 bases: TGTGCCAGCAGTCTAGCGCACGGGACGCGCGAGCAGTACTTC. This codes for CASSLAHGTREQYF.

Regarding this clonotype: A much larger clone lies a single base off, so this may be a read error. The V and J genes are TRBV14 and TRBJ1-2; D call uncertain. The CDR3 spans 15 residues. V gave up 0 bases and J gave up 7 bases, with 15 bases separating them. CDR1 and CDR2 (germline): SGHDN, FVKESK. The CDR3 bases are TGTGCCAGCAGCCAAGATTCTCTACTCTTGGGTGGCTACACCTTC. As protein: CASSQDSLLLGGYTF.

The chain uses TRBV27 and TRBJ2-1, with TRBD1 matching over 7 bases. V lost 6 bases, J lost 4 bases, and 6 bases stayed unmatched. There are 14 residues in the CDR3. Germline V gives CDR1 MNHEY, CDR2 SMNVEV (reference sequence). The CDR3 DNA is TGTGCCAGCAGGGGGGACAGATTTTACAATGAGCAGTTCTTC. It codes for CASRGDRFYNEQFF.

This chain connects TRBV21-1 to TRBJ2-7. TRBV21-1 is noted as a pseudogene. This CDR3 contains 16 residues. The CDR3 DNA reads TGTGCCAGCAGCAAACCCGAAGGACAGGGCGCCTACGAGCAGTACTTC. This gives the protein CASSKPEGQGAYEQYF.